Shown below are 20 T cell receptor beta chains from a single sample sequenced in a study of OX40 agonist ivuxolimab in advanced cancers. Clones were sequenced by immunoSEQ multiplex PCR, and TCRdb holds only the in-frame ones, with some missing. Among about 27,000 clones, 86% were seen once, and the ten largest hold under 30%. This specimen consisted of CD4+ or CD8+ T cells sorted from blood, obtained in a trial of the OX40 agonist ivuxolimab. The receptors here all came from an adult with an advanced solid tumor such as melanoma, head and neck, liver or kidney cancer.

V gene TRBV28 combines with J gene TRBJ2-4; TRBD1 matches 7 bases. CDR3 length equals 15 residues. V shed 5 bases, J shed 3 bases, and the junction held 7 bases outside the gene matches. Germline values: CDR1 MDHEN, CDR2 SYDVKM. The CDR3 sequence: CASSPTDRDKNIQYF. CDR3 in DNA: TGTGCCAGCAGTCCAACCGACAGGGACAAAAACATTCAGTACTTC.

V and J are TRBV19 and TRBJ2-2, with TRBD1 as a possible D gene (5 bases). Trimming took off 10 bases at V and 13 bases at J, with 13 bases between the two ends. The germline V gene encodes CDR1 LNHDA and CDR2 SQIVND (reference sequence). CDR3 length: 10 residues. The CDR3 reads CATQLGRLFF. For the CDR3, the DNA is TGTGCCACTCAGCTGGGGCGGCTGTTTTTT.

The V gene is TRBV10-2, the J gene TRBJ2-7, with 8 bases lining up with TRBD1. V was clipped by 7 bases and J by 0 bases; unmatched bases: 2. The CDR3 length is 13 residues. CDR1 is WSHSY and CDR2 is SAAADI in the germline V gene. The DNA of the CDR3 is TGCGCCAGCATGGACAGGGCCTCCTACGAGCAGTACTTC. As protein: CASMDRASYEQYF.

The gene calls are TRBV7-3 and TRBJ1-5; D remains unclear. V lost 2 bases to trimming and J lost 3 bases, with 5 bases between them. Germline lookup yields CDR1 SGHTA and CDR2 FQGTGA. The CDR3 is 13 amino acids. The CDR3 sequence is CASSLFDNQPQHF. In DNA form, the CDR3 reads TGTGCCAGCAGCTTATTCGACAATCAGCCCCAGCATTTT.

Within the sample, this clone is medium-sized. This rearrangement joins TRBV27 to TRBJ1-5; 10 nucleotides agree with TRBD1. Looked up from germline, CDR1 is MNHEY and CDR2 is SMNVEV (reference sequence). Losses at the gene ends were 8 bases for V and 5 bases for J; bases not matched to a gene: 3. The CDR3 has 13 residues. The CDR3 loop reads CASGTGVHQPQHF. The CDR3 DNA is TGTGCCAGCGGGACAGGGGTTCATCAGCCCCAGCATTTT.

The chain carries TRBV5-7 and TRBJ1-5; D is uncertain. TRBV5-7 is noted as an ORF with a role that remains uncertain. V was trimmed by 2 bases and J by 0 bases, leaving 15 bases between them. The CDR3 runs 17 residues. DNA of the CDR3: TGTGCCAGCAGCTTTAGTCTCTGGGAAAATAGCAATCAGCCCCAGCATTTT. Amino acid sequence: CASSFSLWENSNQPQHF.

The chain couples TRBV9 to TRBJ2-3; D may be TRBD2 (5 bases). This CDR3 is built from 14 residues. The germline gives CDR1 SGDLS, CDR2 YYNGEE. V lost 0 bases to trimming and J lost 7 bases, with 12 bases between them. The CDR3 spells CASSVEDSAHTQYF. As DNA, the CDR3 is TGTGCCAGCAGCGTAGAGGATAGCGCTCATACGCAGTATTTT.

V usage is TRBV10-3 and J usage is TRBJ2-7; TRBD2 is a possible D gene (5 bases). The CDR3 is 16 amino acids. Trimming pared 6 bases from V and 0 bases from J, leaving 18 bases between. Germline V gene lookup returns CDR1 ENHRY and CDR2 SYGVKD. The CDR3 here is CAIRYNVIGDSYEQYF. The DNA for the CDR3 is TGTGCCATCAGATACAACGTAATCGGGGACTCCTACGAGCAGTACTTC.

This clone was counted once. This sequence joins TRBV9 and TRBJ1-2; D gene unclear. The CDR3 is 17 amino acids. CDR1 is SGDLS and CDR2 is YYNGEE in the germline V gene. V dropped 1 base and J dropped 4 bases, with 20 bases sitting between them. This CDR3 is CASSVNRGQESFYGYTF. In DNA form, the CDR3 reads TGTGCCAGCAGCGTAAATCGTGGGCAGGAGTCCTTCTATGGCTACACCTTC.

The chain combines TRBV9 with TRBJ1-3; no clear D. There are 15 residues in the CDR3. V lost 4 bases and J 2 bases, leaving 13 bases between the germline ends. Germline V gene sequence: CDR1 SGDLS, CDR2 YYNGEE. The chain's CDR3 is CASSPSGGPGNTIYF. The CDR3 nucleotides read TGTGCCAGCAGCCCCTCTGGAGGGCCTGGAAACACCATATATTTT.

The chain combines TRBV19 with TRBJ1-5; 7 nucleotides agree with TRBD1. Germline V lookup: CDR1 LNHDA, CDR2 SQIVND (reference sequence). Trimming cost V 9 bases and J 0 bases; bases outside gene matches: 8. The CDR3 has 15 amino acids. The CDR3 spells CASGDRSYSNQPQHF. Here the CDR3 DNA reads TGTGCCAGCGGGGACAGATCATATAGCAATCAGCCCCAGCATTTT. Filled out from reference TRBV19 and TRBJ1-5, the complete variable domain reads DGGITQSPKYLFRKEGQNVTLSCEQNLNHDAMYWYRQDPGQGLRLIYYSQIVNDFQKGDIAEGYSVSREKKESFPLTVTSAQKNPTAFYLCASGDRSYSNQPQHFGDGTRLSIL.

The count of this clone is one. The V and J genes are TRBV27 and TRBJ2-1, with 9 bases that match TRBD2. The CDR3 has 18 residues. Germline V gives CDR1 MNHEY, CDR2 SMNVEV (reference sequence). V lost 5 bases and J lost 6; bases outside the gene matches: 17. In DNA, the CDR3 is TGTGCCAGCAGTCCTAACCCGCCGCCTAGCGGGATACCCAATGAGCAGTTCTTC. Protein: CASSPNPPPSGIPNEQFF.

This sequence joins TRBV20-1 and TRBJ2-7; D tentatively fits TRBD1 or TRBD2 (5 bases each). CDR3 size: 11 residues. V was cut by 2 bases and J by 12 bases, with 14 bases left in between. Germline values: CDR1 DFQATT, CDR2 SNEGSKA (reference sequence). The CDR3 here is CSARPNGTWYF. DNA for the CDR3: TGCAGTGCTAGACCCAACGGGACCTGGTACTTC.

The chain couples TRBV19 to TRBJ1-1, with D unresolved. The CDR3 has 13 amino acids. Trimming left V 8 bases short and J 5 bases short, with 15 bases between. Germline lookup yields CDR1 LNHDA and CDR2 SQIVND (reference sequence). The CDR3 sequence is CASRIGKETEAFF. The CDR3 DNA sequence: TGTGCCAGTCGGATTGGGAAGGAAACTGAAGCTTTCTTT.

V and J are TRBV7-6 and TRBJ1-4; no reliable D call. The CDR3 consists of 11 residues. V was shortened by 5 bases and J by 8 bases, with 6 bases between the two germline ends. Germline CDR1 and CDR2: SGHVS and FNYEAQ. CDR3 region: CASSPGEKLFF. Here the CDR3 DNA reads TGTGCCAGCAGCCCGGGGGAAAAACTGTTTTTT.

V usage is TRBV27 and J usage is TRBJ2-3; possibly TRBD2 for D (6 bases). Trimming took 5 bases from V and 4 from J, leaving 13 bases between them. The CDR3 length is 14 residues. In germline, CDR1 is MNHEY, CDR2 SMNVEV (reference sequence). CDR3 residues: CASSQWGESDTQYF. Here the CDR3 DNA reads TGTGCCAGCAGTCAATGGGGGGAGTCAGATACGCAGTATTTT.

V and J are TRBV4-1 and TRBJ1-5; D uncertain. The CDR3 sequence is 16 residues long. The germline CDR1 and CDR2 sequences are MGHRA and YSYEKL. V shed 1 base and J shed 0 bases, with 10 bases lying between them. As DNA, the CDR3 is TGCGCCAGCAGCCAAGGGTTGGGGTATAGCAATCAGCCCCAGCATTTT. It codes for CASSQGLGYSNQPQHF.

This chain connects TRBV9 to TRBJ2-3; the D gene is possibly TRBD1 (6 bases). The ends were cut back, 0 bases at V and 3 bases at J, with 14 bases in the middle. There are 16 residues in the CDR3. Germline V gives CDR1 SGDLS, CDR2 YYNGEE. In DNA, the CDR3 is TGTGCCAGCAGCGTAGGTAACAGGGAAGTGACAGATACGCAGTATTTT. Encoded protein: CASSVGNREVTDTQYF.

The CDR3 DNA reads TGTGCCAGCAGCTTGGGACATTCAACTAATGAAAAACTGTTTTTT. Translation gives CASSLGHSTNEKLFF. The chain joins TRBV5-5 to TRBJ1-4; D call uncertain. CDR1 is SGHKS, CDR2 YYEKEE, per germline (reference sequence). Between the trimmed V and J ends, which lost 0 bases and 0 bases, there was a span of 6 bases. The CDR3 covers 15 residues.

This clone has just one count. The chain couples TRBV9 to TRBJ2-2; tentatively, D is TRBD1 or TRBD2 (6 bases each). CDR3 length: 16 amino acids. Germline lookup yields CDR1 SGDLS and CDR2 YYNGEE. The germline V and J ends were trimmed by 3 bases and 4 bases, with 16 bases remaining between them. CDR3 nucleotide sequence: TGTGCCAGCAGCGGTATCACGGGGGCTAGCACCGGGGAGCTGTTTTTT. Translation gives CASSGITGASTGELFF. Full variable domain (missing parts from reference TRBV9 and TRBJ2-2): DSGVTQTPKHLITATGQRVTLRCSPRSGDLSVYWYQQSLDQGLQFLIQYYNGEERAKGNILERFSAQQFPDLHSELNLSSLELGDSALYFCASSGITGASTGELFFGEGSRLTVL.